This T cell receptor beta chain was sequenced in a study of cytomegalovirus exposure and HLA in healthy donors. Concerning this clone itself: Its antigen is undetermined.

Study-wide results and limits: Immune exposure was documented only through CMV serostatus.

V was clipped by 6 bases and J by 11 bases, with 13 bases between them. This CDR3 contains 11 residues. Germline V gene data show CDR1 as MNHNS and CDR2 as SASEGT. In the PCR, 60 Vbeta and 13 Jbeta primers were used. Method: immunoSEQ multiplex PCR; TCRdb's copy keeps in-frame clones and lacks some. The table shows tens of thousands of clones, with less than 80% occurring only once. The chain links TRBV6-1 to TRBJ1-1; D is uncertain. The source of this sequence is a boy aged 5-17 years in good health and CMV-seropositive. Sequencing was done on a sample of PBMCs. The CDR3 region is CASSPRWEAFF. In nucleotides, the CDR3 is TGTGCCAGCAGCCCCAGGTGGGAGGCTTTCTTT.